Listed here are 27 T cell receptor beta chains from one sample, sequenced in a study of T cell changes during pregnancy in multiple sclerosis. Libraries were prepared by immunoSEQ multiplex PCR; TCRdb keeps only in-frame clonotypes and omits some of them. The sample shows about 40,000 clones, roughly 93% of them seen only once. The sample comprised PBMCs (not recorded whether the cells were cultured). The receptors stem from a female donor with multiple sclerosis, enrolled in a pregnancy study.

This rearrangement joins TRBV21-1 to TRBJ2-7; the listed D gene, TRBD1, was not tested against the DNA. TRBV21-1 is a known pseudogene. This CDR3 contains 16 residues. As DNA, the CDR3 is TGTGCCAGCAGCAGGGACAGGGGGTACCTTCCCTACGAGCAGTACTTC. This translates into CASSRDRGYLPYEQYF.

This chain uses TRBV9 with TRBJ2-2; no clear D. This CDR3 is built from 14 residues. The ends were cut back, 1 base at V and 3 bases at J, with 7 bases in the middle. Germline V gene data show CDR1 as SGDLS and CDR2 as YYNGEE. CDR3 loop: CASSVSRYTGELFF. CDR3 DNA sequence: TGTGCCAGCAGCGTAAGCAGATACACCGGGGAGCTGTTTTTT.

The chain employs TRBV6-6 and TRBJ2-6; D is unclear. The CDR3 runs 16 residues. Trimming left V 0 bases short and J 4 bases short, with 10 bases between. Germline loops: CDR1 MNHNY, CDR2 SVGAGI (reference sequence). The CDR3 sequence: CASSYSMTLGANVLTF. The CDR3 nucleotides read TGTGCCAGCAGTTACTCGATGACTCTGGGGGCCAACGTCCTGACTTTC.

The chain joins TRBV5-1 to TRBJ1-1; D gene ambiguous. The V end lost 0 bases, the J end lost 3 bases, and 12 bases lay between the germline ends. Germline CDR1 reads SGHRS; CDR2 reads YFSETQ. The CDR3 consists of 15 residues. CDR3 coding DNA: TGCGCCAGCAGCTTGGTGTTGGGAACGGACACTGAAGCTTTCTTT. Residues: CASSLVLGTDTEAFF.

This chain connects TRBV18 to TRBJ2-7; 10 nucleotides align to TRBD1. The CDR3 has 15 residues. The germline gives CDR1 KGHSH, CDR2 LQKENI. The junction had 7 bases not matched to a gene; V was cut back by 5 bases and J by 3 bases. The CDR3 protein is CASSTLGTGDYEQYF. CDR3 nucleotide sequence: TGTGCCAGCTCAACACTTGGGACAGGGGACTACGAGCAGTACTTC. The full variable domain, with the rest looked up from reference TRBV18 and TRBJ2-7, is NAGVMQNPRHLVRRRGQEARLRCSPMKGHSHVYWYRQLPEEGLKFMVYLQKENIIDESGMPKERFSAEFPKEGPSILRIQQVVRGDSAAYFCASSTLGTGDYEQYFGPGTRLTVT.

This clone was counted once. The V gene is TRBV28, the J gene TRBJ2-7; 9 bases agree with TRBD1. The V gene's germline CDR1 is MDHEN and CDR2 SYDVKM. The V segment lost 4 bases and the J segment 4 bases; nucleotides outside the gene matches: 14. The CDR3 totals 17 residues. DNA for the CDR3: TGTGCCAGCAGTTCCTATTCACCGGGACAGGGATGGTACGAGCAGTACTTC. The encoded protein is CASSSYSPGQGWYEQYF.

The rearrangement links TRBV7-8 to TRBJ2-1, with TRBD2 identical over 10 bases. Germline V gene data show CDR1 as SGHVS and CDR2 as FQNEAQ. This CDR3 comprises 15 residues. Trimming cost V 8 bases and J 8 bases; bases outside gene matches: 12. The DNA of the CDR3 is TGTGCCAGCGGACAGACTAGCGGGTTGATATATGAGCAGTTCTTC. Its protein product is CASGQTSGLIYEQFF.

The V call is TRBV5-1, the J call TRBJ1-3; D is undetermined. V was trimmed by 2 bases and J by 3 bases, leaving 18 bases between them. The CDR3 has 17 amino acids. Germline CDR1 and CDR2: SGHRS and YFSETQ. This CDR3 is CASSLTTTGGRGNTIYF. CDR3 bases: TGCGCCAGCAGCTTAACTACGACCGGCGGCCGTGGAAACACCATATATTTT.

The chain has TRBV11-2 and TRBJ1-2; TRBD1 aligns across 7 bases. V lost 1 base, J lost 4 bases, and 3 bases stayed unmatched. The CDR3 contains 14 residues. Germline V CDR1 and CDR2: SGHAT, FQNNGV. The CDR3 DNA follows: TGTGCCAGCAGCTTAGTTTGGGACAGCTATGGCTACACCTTC. Its protein is CASSLVWDSYGYTF.

The CDR3 sequence is CAISESPDTGELFF. The CDR3 DNA sequence: TGTGCCATCAGTGAGTCCCCGGACACCGGGGAGCTGTTTTTT. The genes are TRBV10-3 and TRBJ2-2, with no clear D. V lost 0 bases and J 3 bases, leaving 5 bases between the germline ends. Looked up from germline, CDR1 is ENHRY and CDR2 is SYGVKD. The CDR3 consists of 14 residues.

This clone was seen a few times. The CDR3 sequence is CASSPTGGEGYTF. For the CDR3, the DNA is TGCGCCAGCAGCCCGACAGGGGGTGAGGGCTACACCTTC. The V gene is TRBV5-1, the J gene TRBJ1-2, with TRBD1 identical over 9 bases. V dropped 4 bases and J dropped 8; count of bases not matched to a gene: 6. Germline V lookup: CDR1 SGHRS, CDR2 YFSETQ. The CDR3 is 13 residues long.

The table lists this clone with a few counts. This chain's CDR3 is CASSLGGRQSYEQYF. CDR3 in DNA: TGTGCCAGCAGCTTGGGGGGCCGACAGTCCTACGAGCAGTACTTC. This chain uses TRBV5-4 with TRBJ2-7; D might be TRBD1 (5 bases). The CDR3 has 15 amino acids. Germline CDR1 and CDR2: SGHNT and YYREEE (reference sequence). Trimming removed 0 bases from V and 1 base from J, with 11 bases in between. The entire variable domain, with the rest obtained from reference TRBV5-4 and TRBJ2-7, is as follows: ETGVTQSPTHLIKTRGQQVTLRCSSQSGHNTVSWYQQALGQGPQFIFQYYREEENGRGNFPPRFSGLQFPNYSSELNVNALELDDSALYLCASSLGGRQSYEQYFGPGTRLTVT.

V gene TRBV11-3 combines with J gene TRBJ2-5, with D unresolved. The V end lost 0 bases, the J end lost 4 bases, and 3 bases lay between the germline ends. The germline V gene encodes CDR1 SGHNT and CDR2 YENEEA. CDR3 length: 12 amino acids. CDR3 nucleotide sequence: TGTGCCAGCAGCTTAGAGGGAGAGACCCAGTACTTC. This gives the protein CASSLEGETQYF. The full variable domain, its missing parts supplied by reference TRBV11-3 and TRBJ2-5, is EAGVVQSPRYKIIEKKQPVAFWCNPISGHNTLYWYLQNLGQGPELLIRYENEEAVDDSQLPKDRFSAERLKGVDSTLKIQPAELGDSAVYLCASSLEGETQYFGPGTRLLVL.

The chain carries TRBV7-9 and TRBJ1-1, with 7 bases matching TRBD1. Trimming removed 3 bases from V and 8 bases from J; junction bases left unmatched: 6. The germline CDR1 and CDR2 sequences are SEHNR and FQNEAQ (reference sequence). The CDR3 is made up of 13 amino acids. Here the CDR3 DNA reads TGTGCCAGCAGCTTTCAGACAGGGTCGGAAGCTTTCTTT. Translating gives CASSFQTGSEAFF.

V usage is TRBV20-1 and J usage is TRBJ2-7; D gene uncertain. The V gene lost 5 bases and the J gene lost 2 bases, with 7 bases spanning the gap. CDR1 is DFQATT, CDR2 SNEGSKA, per germline (reference sequence). There are 11 residues in the CDR3. CDR3 bases: TGCAGTGCTCTCGTCACCTACGAGCAGTACTTC. Translation gives CSALVTYEQYF.

The rearrangement links TRBV7-9 to TRBJ2-1; D remains unclear. Trimming took 5 bases from V and 6 from J, leaving 5 bases between them. There are 11 residues in the CDR3. Germline CDR1 and CDR2: SEHNR and FQNEAQ (reference sequence). CDR3 DNA: TGTGCCAGCAGCCCATCCAATGAGCAGTTCTTC. Protein: CASSPSNEQFF.

The chain couples TRBV4-2 to TRBJ1-4, with D possibly being TRBD1 (6 bases). The CDR3 extends over 14 amino acids. In germline, CDR1 is LGHNA, CDR2 YNFKEQ. Trimming took 6 bases from V and 5 from J, leaving 13 bases between them. CDR3 region: CASSRNTGNEKLFF. The CDR3 DNA reads TGTGCCAGCAGTCGGAACACAGGGAATGAAAAACTGTTTTTT.

The chain combines TRBV28 with TRBJ2-7, with 11 positions matching TRBD1. The CDR3 loop spans 15 amino acids. The J segment lost 3 bases and the V segment lost 1 base, leaving 2 bases of the junction unmatched. CDR1 and CDR2 from the germline V gene are MDHEN and SYDVKM. CDR3 residues: CASSLSGTGGYEQYF. DNA of the CDR3: TGTGCCAGCAGTTTATCCGGGACAGGGGGCTACGAGCAGTACTTC.

This clone was recorded a few times. The chain is built from TRBV19 and TRBJ2-7; TRBD2 is a possible D gene (6 bases). The V and J ends lost 4 bases and 4 bases respectively, with 17 bases between them. This CDR3 contains 15 residues. Per germline, CDR1 LNHDA and CDR2 SQIVND (reference sequence). CDR3 coding DNA: TGTGCCAGTAGTACGACCGGGACTGGGGAATACGAGCAGTACTTC. The encoded protein is CASSTTGTGEYEQYF.

CDR3 sequence reads: CSVGPGETQYF. CDR3 bases: TGCAGCGTTGGTCCCGGGGAGACCCAGTACTTC. The rearrangement links TRBV29-1 to TRBJ2-5; no clear D gene. The CDR3 has 11 amino acids. V lost 4 bases, J lost 5 bases, and 8 bases lay in between. CDR1 is SQVTM, CDR2 ANQGSEA, per germline.

The chain combines TRBV18 with TRBJ2-1; D uncertain. This CDR3 region has 14 residues. The germline V gene has CDR1 KGHSH and CDR2 LQKENI. Trimming took 2 bases from V and 5 from J, leaving 10 bases between them. The CDR3 is CASSPSFENNEQFF. The CDR3 region has the DNA TGTGCCAGCTCACCATCGTTCGAGAACAATGAGCAGTTCTTC.

The genes are TRBV7-9 and TRBJ2-5, with TRBD2 matching over 9 bases. The CDR3 loop spans 13 amino acids. CDR1 SEHNR and CDR2 FQNEAQ come from the germline V gene (reference sequence). J gave up 4 bases and V 5 bases, and 2 bases lay outside the gene matches. The CDR3 DNA reads as TGTGCCAGCAGCGCGACTAGCGGAGAGACCCAGTACTTC. Translated: CASSATSGETQYF.

In DNA form, the CDR3 reads TGTGCCAGCAGTCCCACAGGGGGCGGGTTTTATCAGCCCCAGCATTTT. This gives the protein CASSPTGGGFYQPQHF. The V call is TRBV6-6, the J call TRBJ1-5; 9 bases are shared with TRBD1. CDR1 MNHNY and CDR2 SVGAGI come from the germline V gene (reference sequence). This CDR3 contains 16 residues. Unmatched junction bases numbered 10, after V lost 5 bases and J lost 5 bases.

The chain employs TRBV7-2 and TRBJ1-1, with unresolved D. V lost 6 bases, J lost 3 bases, and 14 bases lay in between. In germline, CDR1 is SGHTA, CDR2 FQGNSA. There are 14 residues in the CDR3. The CDR3 loop is CASSSLRSDTEAFF. DNA for the CDR3: TGTGCCAGCAGTTCTCTGAGATCGGACACTGAAGCTTTCTTT.

The rearrangement links TRBV5-1 to TRBJ1-5, with D uncertain. V was pared by 4 bases and J by 6 bases, with 14 bases between. CDR1 is SGHRS and CDR2 is YFSETQ in the germline V gene. The CDR3 sequence is 14 residues long. The CDR3 bases are TGCGCCAGCAGCCCGGACCTGTTAGGTCAGCCCCAGCATTTT. Residues: CASSPDLLGQPQHF.

The rearrangement uses TRBV7-6 and TRBJ2-7; either TRBD1 or TRBD2 may supply D (5 bases each). Germline V gene sequence: CDR1 SGHVS, CDR2 FNYEAQ. Between the trimmed V and J ends, which lost 1 base and 2 bases, there was a span of 15 bases. The CDR3 consists of 16 residues. CDR3 in amino acids: CASSLGLGDLAYEQYF. In nucleotides, the CDR3 is TGTGCCAGCAGCTTAGGATTAGGGGACCTCGCCTACGAGCAGTACTTC. Full variable domain (outside the CDR3, taken from reference TRBV7-6 and TRBJ2-7): GAGVSQSPRYKVTKRGQDVALRCDPISGHVSLYWYRQALGQGPEFLTYFNYEAQQDKSGLPNDRFSAERPEGSISTLTIQRTEQRDSAMYRCASSLGLGDLAYEQYFGPGTRLTVT.

The chain joins TRBV28 to TRBJ2-5, with 11 bases that match TRBD2. CDR3 size: 17 residues. The V and J ends lost 5 bases and 1 base, in that order; junction bases with no gene match: 9. Germline loops: CDR1 MDHEN, CDR2 SYDVKM. CDR3 residues: CASSTRRLAGIQETQYF. The CDR3 DNA reads TGTGCCAGCAGTACTCGAAGACTAGCGGGGATCCAAGAGACCCAGTACTTC.